Below, one TCR beta chain is given with its context. The target antigen is unknown. Some clones are missing from TCRdb's copy, which holds only in-frame ones; the method was immunoSEQ multiplex PCR. The table records tens of thousands of clones, roughly 90% of them present only once. This sample's time point: week 5, during vaccination. All doses held 300 ug of mutant IDH1 20-mer peptide, with topical imiquimod. Every donor had a new WHO grade 3 or 4 astrocytoma that was IDH1-mutant, with loss of nuclear ATRX. CDR1 LNHNV and CDR2 YYDKDF come from the germline V gene (reference sequence). Trimming took 3 bases from V and 0 from J; bases not matched to a gene: 3. The CDR3 has 16 amino acids. This specimen belongs to a study of a mutant IDH1 vaccine in newly diagnosed glioma. Across the study: Sex distribution of treated patients was about 62% male and around 40% female; mean age was around 40 years. Earlier treatment was radiotherapy, temozolomide, or both, with most getting both. Study-level points and caveats: Top-clonotype changes in peripheral T cells seemed unrelated to pseudoprogression.

The chain employs TRBV15 and TRBJ1-5; 9 nucleotides align to TRBD1. The origin of this receptor is a woman between 45 and 65 years old with glioma. This specimen was PBMCs, taken from a glioma patient whose treatment included an IDH1 peptide vaccine. In DNA, the CDR3 is TGTGCCACCAGCAGGACAGGGGGGGATAGCAATCAGCCCCAGCATTTT. Translating gives CATSRTGGDSNQPQHF.